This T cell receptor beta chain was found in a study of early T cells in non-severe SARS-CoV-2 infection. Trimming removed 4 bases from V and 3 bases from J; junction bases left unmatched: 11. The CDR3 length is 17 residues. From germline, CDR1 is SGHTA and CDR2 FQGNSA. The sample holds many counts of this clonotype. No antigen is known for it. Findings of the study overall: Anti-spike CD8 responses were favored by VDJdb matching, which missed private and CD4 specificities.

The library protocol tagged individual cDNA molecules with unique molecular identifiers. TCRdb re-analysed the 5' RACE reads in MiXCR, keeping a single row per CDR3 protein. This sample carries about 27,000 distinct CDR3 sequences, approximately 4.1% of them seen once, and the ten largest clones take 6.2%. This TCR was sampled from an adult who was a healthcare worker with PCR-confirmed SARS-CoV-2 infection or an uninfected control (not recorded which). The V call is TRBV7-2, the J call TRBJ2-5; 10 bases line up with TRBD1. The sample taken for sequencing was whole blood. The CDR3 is CASSSRDRGRYEETQYF. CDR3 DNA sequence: TGTGCCAGCAGCTCCCGCGACAGGGGGCGATATGAAGAGACCCAGTACTTC.